The 15 T cell receptor beta chains listed next were all sequenced from one sample in a study of PD-1 blockade in mismatch repair-deficient tumors. The protocol was immunoSEQ multiplex PCR, while the TCRdb copy is restricted to in-frame clones and leaves out a portion. The sample has 85,000 to 130,000 clones, 82% seen once. Specimen: peripheral blood, collected 35 to 37 weeks after starting pembrolizumab. The source of these receptors is an adult with mismatch repair-deficient cancer.

The V call is TRBV11-2, the J call TRBJ2-1, with D tentatively TRBD2 (6 bases). Germline CDR1 is SGHAT and CDR2 is FQNNGV. This CDR3 spans 15 amino acids. Trimming took 1 base from V and 5 from J, leaving 12 bases between them. The CDR3 DNA sequence: TGTGCCAGCAGCTTAGCAGGAGGGCGCCACAATGAGCAGTTCTTC. This codes for CASSLAGGRHNEQFF.

This chain uses TRBV5-1 with TRBJ1-6, with no clear D. The CDR3 loop spans 12 amino acids. Germline-derived CDR1 and CDR2 are SGHRS and YFSETQ. The ends were cut back, 3 bases at V and 6 bases at J, with 4 bases in the middle. The DNA for the CDR3 is TGCGCCAGCAGCTCGACTAATTCACCCCTCCACTTT. This codes for CASSSTNSPLHF.

This clone appeared a single time. The V and J genes are TRBV6-1 and TRBJ2-1; perhaps TRBD2 as D (5 bases). V was shortened by 8 bases and J by 8 bases, with 16 bases between the two germline ends. Germline lookup yields CDR1 MNHNS and CDR2 SASEGT. The CDR3 is made up of 13 amino acids. In DNA form, the CDR3 reads TGTGCCAGCTCCCGGGAACGTGGGCATGAGCAGTTCTTC. It translates to CASSRERGHEQFF.

J is TRBJ2-7 and V is TRBV7-9; 9 positions agree with TRBD2. Germline CDR1 is SEHNR and CDR2 is FQNEAQ (reference sequence). Losses at the gene ends were 2 bases for V and 3 bases for J; bases not matched to a gene: 8. This CDR3 comprises 16 residues. The CDR3 is CASSLTQTSGYYEQYF. CDR3 nucleotides: TGTGCCAGCAGCTTAACCCAGACTAGCGGATACTACGAGCAGTACTTC. The whole variable domain, filled in from reference TRBV7-9 and TRBJ2-7, reads DTGVSQNPRHKITKRGQNVTFRCDPISEHNRLYWYRQTLGQGPEFLTYFQNEAQLEKSRLLSDRFSAERPKGSFSTLEIQRTEQGDSAMYLCASSLTQTSGYYEQYFGPGTRLTVT.

The chain uses TRBV5-1 and TRBJ2-2; D might be TRBD1 or TRBD2, each matching 5 bases. Between the trimmed V and J ends, which lost 4 bases and 6 bases, there was a span of 7 bases. CDR3 length equals 12 residues. Germline-derived CDR1 and CDR2 are SGHRS and YFSETQ. In DNA form, the CDR3 reads TGCGCCAGCAGCGGGGGAGCCGGGGAGCTGTTTTTT. Translation gives CASSGGAGELFF.

The chain combines TRBV4-1 with TRBJ2-1, with D possibly being TRBD2 (6 bases). V dropped 4 bases and J dropped 7 bases, with 23 bases sitting between them. The CDR3 is 17 residues long. Germline CDR1 reads MGHRA; CDR2 reads YSYEKL. Here the CDR3 DNA reads TGCGCCAGCAGCCGCGAGGAAGGGTGGGAGGAGCGGAATGAGCAGTTCTTC. Its translation: CASSREEGWEERNEQFF.

The CDR3 DNA sequence: TGTGCCAGCAGCCTCCGACAGGGCCCCTACGAGCAGTACTTC. Its translation: CASSLRQGPYEQYF. The V call is TRBV11-1, the J call TRBJ2-7, with TRBD1 matching over 7 bases. The CDR3 is 14 amino acids. With V trimmed by 5 bases and J by 2 bases, 6 bases remained unmatched. CDR1 SGHAT and CDR2 FQDESV come from the germline V gene (reference sequence).

The chain uses TRBV30 and TRBJ2-7, with D uncertain. The ends were cut back, 0 bases at V and 4 bases at J, with 4 bases in the middle. CDR1 is GTSNPN, CDR2 SVGIG, per germline (reference sequence). This CDR3 is 11 amino acids long. The CDR3 DNA reads as TGTGCCTGGAGTGTACAGTACGAGCAGTACTTC. This encodes CAWSVQYEQYF.

V and J are TRBV27 and TRBJ2-1; 9 bases are a match to TRBD1. CDR3 length: 16 residues. Trimming removed 0 bases from V and 2 bases from J; junction bases left unmatched: 2. The germline gives CDR1 MNHEY, CDR2 SMNVEV (reference sequence). The CDR3 is CASSLSRTGAYNEQFF. Written as DNA, the CDR3 is TGTGCCAGCAGTTTATCTAGGACAGGGGCCTACAATGAGCAGTTCTTC.

The J gene is TRBJ2-7, the V gene TRBV19, with D perhaps TRBD1 (5 bases). Germline V CDR1 and CDR2: LNHDA, SQIVND (reference sequence). V dropped 9 bases and J dropped 0 bases, with 15 bases sitting between them. This CDR3 has 14 amino acids. The CDR3, as DNA: TGTGCCAGCCGCGGACAAAGAAGCTCCTACGAGCAGTACTTC. Translated: CASRGQRSSYEQYF.

The CDR3 DNA is TGTGCCAGCAAGCGGGAGGACGAGCAGTACTTC. Translation: CASKREDEQYF. This sequence joins TRBV27 and TRBJ2-7; 9 positions match TRBD2. Losses at the gene ends were 7 bases for V and 5 bases for J; bases not matched to a gene: 0. The CDR3 spans 11 residues. The germline CDR1 and CDR2 sequences are MNHEY and SMNVEV (reference sequence).

J is TRBJ2-2 and V is TRBV7-8, with D perhaps assigned TRBD1 or TRBD2 (5 bases each). V dropped 2 bases and J dropped 4 bases, with 14 bases sitting between them. The CDR3 sequence is 16 residues long. CDR1 and CDR2 (germline): SGHVS, FQNEAQ. Written as DNA, the CDR3 is TGTGCCAGCAGCTTATTTGAGGGGATGAGCACCGGGGAGCTGTTTTTT. It codes for CASSLFEGMSTGELFF.

CDR3 sequence: CAISTGSGRFGGELFF. The CDR3 DNA is TGTGCCATCAGTACGGGTAGCGGGAGATTCGGCGGGGAGCTGTTTTTT. The chain couples TRBV10-3 to TRBJ2-2, with 9 bases that match TRBD2. Trimming cost V 5 bases and J 7 bases; bases outside gene matches: 11. The CDR3 has 16 residues. The germline V gene has CDR1 ENHRY and CDR2 SYGVKD.

The chain links TRBV5-1 to TRBJ2-1; the match to TRBD1 covers 11 bases. This CDR3 is built from 15 residues. V shed 4 bases and J 4 bases; nucleotides not matched to a gene: 4. Germline V gives CDR1 SGHRS, CDR2 YFSETQ. The CDR3: CASSPGQGAYNEQFF. The CDR3 nucleotides are TGCGCCAGCAGCCCCGGACAGGGGGCATACAATGAGCAGTTCTTC. Together with reference TRBV5-1 and TRBJ2-1, the CDR3 gives the full variable domain: KAGVTQTPRYLIKTRGQQVTLSCSPISGHRSVSWYQQTPGQGLQFLFEYFSETQRNKGNFPGRFSGRQFSNSRSEMNVSTLELGDSALYLCASSPGQGAYNEQFFGPGTRLTVL.

The gene calls are TRBV6-5 and TRBJ2-7; D uncertain. V was cut by 5 bases and J by 4 bases, with 6 bases left in between. This CDR3 is built from 11 residues. Germline CDR1 and CDR2: MNHEY and SVGAGI. CDR3 DNA sequence: TGTGCCAGCAGTGAATCTTACGAGCAGTACTTC. The encoded protein is CASSESYEQYF.